Shown below are 28 T cell receptor beta chains from a single sample sequenced in a study of molecular identifiers for immune sequencing clone quantification. MiXCR was run by TCRdb on the PCR reads, yielding one entry per CDR3 protein. In the table there are 460,000 or so distinct CDR3 sequences, about 21% of which are singletons. The source material was naive CD8+ T cells from blood, with Jurkat cell RNA spiked in. The subset here: FACS-sorted CD8+CD4-CCR7+CD45RA+ naive T cells. Receptor source: a human donor in good health. Some libraries in this study had Jurkat cell RNA spiked in.

This clonotype occurred a few times. This chain links TRBV27 with TRBJ2-6; maybe TRBD1 (6 bases). Looked up from germline, CDR1 is MNHEY and CDR2 is SMNVEV (reference sequence). This CDR3 contains 13 residues. The V and J ends lost 7 bases and 3 bases respectively, with 7 bases between them. The CDR3 region has the DNA TGTGCCAGCAAGGGGGATGGGGCCAACGTCCTGACTTTC. Its protein product is CASKGDGANVLTF.

The sample holds a few counts of this clonotype. The chain couples TRBV12-3 or TRBV12-4 to TRBJ2-7, with D tentatively TRBD1 or TRBD2 (5 bases each). This CDR3 contains 14 residues. Trimming pared 5 bases from V and 5 bases from J, leaving 16 bases between. In DNA form, the CDR3 reads TGTGCCAGCAGTCCCGGGACGGACCTCCACGAGCAGTACTTC. Its protein is CASSPGTDLHEQYF.

About this clonotype: A much larger clone differs by one base, so this may be a read error. The CDR3 region has the DNA TGTGCCAGCAACCAAGATCAAGGGATTACTGAAGCTTTCTTT. Amino acids: CASNQDQGITEAFF. The chain recombines TRBV3-1 with TRBJ1-1; D gene uncertain. This CDR3 region has 14 residues. The V gene's germline CDR1 is LGHDT and CDR2 YNNKEL (reference sequence).

This clonotype was observed many times. The chain uses TRBV6-5 and TRBJ2-5, with TRBD2 identical over 8 bases. This CDR3 has 15 amino acids. Germline values: CDR1 MNHEY, CDR2 SVGAGI. Trimming cost V 2 bases and J 1 base; bases outside gene matches: 3. The CDR3 loop reads CASSYIAGTQETQYF. In nucleotides, the CDR3 is TGTGCCAGCAGTTACATAGCGGGGACCCAAGAGACCCAGTACTTC.

V is TRBV6-5 and J is TRBJ2-7; D possibly corresponds to TRBD1 (5 bases). V was cut by 0 bases and J by 7 bases, with 10 bases left in between. The CDR3 is 13 residues long. Germline V lookup: CDR1 MNHEY, CDR2 SVGAGI. CDR3 sequence reads: CASSYSQGWEQYF. The CDR3 region has the DNA TGTGCCAGCAGTTACTCCCAGGGTTGGGAGCAGTACTTC.

This clonotype has just a few counts. V is TRBV4-3 and J is TRBJ2-7; tentative D call: TRBD1 (6 bases). Germline loops: CDR1 LGHNA, CDR2 YSLEER. The CDR3 runs 15 residues. The V end lost 3 bases, the J end lost 2 bases, and 14 bases lay between the germline ends. In DNA form, the CDR3 reads TGCGCCAGCAGCCAGGACAGCTACGATACCTACGAGCAGTACTTC. Its protein product is CASSQDSYDTYEQYF.

A few counts support this clonotype. The rearrangement links TRBV20-1 to TRBJ2-7, with 7 bases aligning to TRBD1. CDR1 and CDR2 (germline): DFQATT, SNEGSKA (reference sequence). Trimming cost V 5 bases and J 3 bases; bases outside gene matches: 7. CDR3 size: 13 residues. The CDR3 loop reads CSAYSRDSYEQYF. The CDR3 DNA reads as TGCAGTGCTTACAGCCGGGACAGCTACGAGCAGTACTTC.

As regards this clonotype: This may arise from a read error, as a much more abundant clone is one base away. The genes are TRBV2 and TRBJ1-1; TRBD1 agrees at 7 bases. This CDR3 spans 14 amino acids. Germline values: CDR1 SNHLY, CDR2 FYNNEI. CDR3 DNA: TGTGCCAGCAGTGACTCTGGGACAGACACTAAAGCTTTCTTT. Its protein is CASSDSGTDTKAFF.

Details on this clonotype: A much more abundant neighbour one base away suggests this may be a read error. The CDR3 does not end in the conserved phenylalanine or tryptophan, so this is likely a read error. The rearrangement links TRBV6-2 or TRBV6-3 to TRBJ1-1, with 9 nucleotides matching TRBD1. This CDR3 has 15 amino acids. Trimming at V came to 6 bases and at J to 11 bases, leaving 16 bases not matched to a gene. Germline V gives CDR1 MNHEY, CDR2 SVGEGT. In DNA, the CDR3 is TGTGCCAGCAGCCGCTACTCCGGGACAGGGATTGAGGCTTTCGTT. Residues: CASSRYSGTGIEAFV.

Of note for this clonotype: With a much larger clone just one base away, this may be a read error. The chain joins TRBV5-3 to TRBJ2-4; 10 nucleotides line up with TRBD2. TRBV5-3 is treated as an ORF (open reading frame) with a function not yet certain. The CDR3 is made up of 18 amino acids. The CDR3 sequence is CASGMGLASPLAKNIQHF. The DNA of the CDR3 is TGTGCCAGCGGGATGGGACTAGCGTCACCCTTAGCCAAAAACATTCAGCACTTC.

The chain employs TRBV29-1 and TRBJ2-1, with D possibly TRBD2 on 5 matching bases. Trimming stripped 6 bases from V and 7 bases from J, with 22 bases between. Germline V gene lookup returns CDR1 SQVTM and CDR2 ANQGSEA. This CDR3 is built from 15 residues. The CDR3 DNA is TGCAGCGTCTTCCTTAGTCACATTCGGGGAAATGAGCAGTTCTTC. Translation: CSVFLSHIRGNEQFF.

The V and J genes are TRBV27 and TRBJ2-7; tentatively, D is TRBD2 (5 bases). CDR1 is MNHEY and CDR2 is SMNVEV in the germline V gene (reference sequence). The CDR3 has 14 amino acids. V gave up 3 bases and J gave up 1 base, with 10 bases separating them. In DNA, the CDR3 is TGTGCCAGCAGTTTCGGGGTGGGGTCCTACGAGCAGTACTTC. Translation gives CASSFGVGSYEQYF.

The chain couples TRBV30 to TRBJ2-6, with D unclear. Trimming shortened V by 0 bases and J by 0 bases, and 6 bases separated the two germline ends. CDR3 length: 15 amino acids. The germline V gene has CDR1 GTSNPN and CDR2 SVGIG (reference sequence). The CDR3 loop reads CAWSVGSSGANVLTF. The CDR3 region has the DNA TGTGCCTGGAGTGTTGGTAGCTCTGGGGCCAACGTCCTGACTTTC.

This clonotype has only a few counts. This rearrangement joins TRBV27 to TRBJ1-1; 8 positions match TRBD1. Looked up from germline, CDR1 is MNHEY and CDR2 is SMNVEV (reference sequence). J was trimmed by 2 bases and V by 2 bases; bases with no gene match: 7. The CDR3 has 16 amino acids. The CDR3 sequence: CASSLEAGGFNTEAFF. The DNA of the CDR3 is TGTGCCAGCAGTTTAGAGGCAGGGGGCTTTAACACTGAAGCTTTCTTT.

There are many counts of this clonotype. The V gene is TRBV7-9, the J gene TRBJ1-1, with D unresolved. The CDR3 has 14 residues. Germline assignment: CDR1 SEHNR and CDR2 FQNEAQ (reference sequence). V was pared by 7 bases and J by 1 base, with 13 bases between. CDR3 in DNA: TGTGCCAGCATCGCCTCCCCGGCGAACACTGAAGCTTTCTTT. It specifies CASIASPANTEAFF. The full variable domain, its missing parts supplied by reference TRBV7-9 and TRBJ1-1, is DTGVSQNPRHKITKRGQNVTFRCDPISEHNRLYWYRQTLGQGPEFLTYFQNEAQLEKSRLLSDRFSAERPKGSFSTLEIQRTEQGDSAMYLCASIASPANTEAFFGQGTRLTVV.

The V gene is TRBV20-1, the J gene TRBJ1-1; D gene ambiguous. Trimming cost V 4 bases and J 0 bases, with 18 bases left between them. Germline CDR1 is DFQATT and CDR2 is SNEGSKA (reference sequence). The CDR3 loop spans 16 amino acids. The CDR3 here is CSAINGRDWMNTEAFF. The CDR3 DNA is TGCAGTGCTATTAACGGAAGGGATTGGATGAACACTGAAGCTTTCTTT.

This clonotype was seen a single time. This may come from a read error, since a much larger clone is one base off. This sequence joins TRBV19 and TRBJ2-2; D possibly corresponds to TRBD2 (5 bases). The CDR3 has 17 residues. Germline CDR1 is LNHDA and CDR2 is SQIVND (reference sequence). Written as DNA, the CDR3 is TGTGCCAGTAGTATGGCGATCCTAGTCCAGTACACCGGGGAGCTGGTTTTT. It translates to CASSMAILVQYTGELVF.

This clonotype was found a few times. The chain recombines TRBV19 with TRBJ2-1; 8 bases line up with TRBD1. The length of the CDR3 is 12 residues. The V segment lost 6 bases and the J segment 12 bases; nucleotides outside the gene matches: 7. The germline CDR1 and CDR2 sequences are LNHDA and SQIVND (reference sequence). The CDR3 here is CASRGQAPGQFF. The CDR3 DNA is TGTGCCAGTAGGGGACAGGCCCCTGGGCAGTTCTTC.

The chain combines TRBV27 with TRBJ2-7; 7 nucleotides line up with TRBD1. Germline trimming cut 3 bases from V and 0 bases from J; bases unmatched to any gene: 5. This CDR3 comprises 15 residues. Germline V gene sequence: CDR1 MNHEY, CDR2 SMNVEV (reference sequence). CDR3 bases: TGTGCCAGCAGTTTGGCTGGGGACAGCTCCTACGAGCAGTACTTC. Translating it yields CASSLAGDSSYEQYF.

Comment on this clonotype: Compared with germline, one end of the junction differs, possibly owing to a read error. The chain is built from TRBV19 and TRBJ2-1, with D uncertain. The CDR3 has 13 residues. From germline, CDR1 is LNHDA and CDR2 SQIVND (reference sequence). CDR3 sequence (DNA): TGTGCCAGTAGCCTTGGCGCGTACAGTGAGCAGTTCTTC. This translates into CASSLGAYSEQFF.

This clonotype was seen ten or more times. J is TRBJ1-2 and V is TRBV20-1; TRBD1 is a possible D gene (6 bases). The V end was cut by 4 bases, the J end by 6 bases, with 12 bases between. CDR1 is DFQATT and CDR2 is SNEGSKA in the germline V gene (reference sequence). The CDR3 runs to 12 residues. This chain's CDR3 is CSATGVADGYTF. The CDR3 DNA reads as TGCAGTGCTACAGGGGTTGCGGATGGCTACACCTTC.

This clonotype was counted once. J is TRBJ1-1 and V is TRBV19; no clear D. The germline gives CDR1 LNHDA, CDR2 SQIVND (reference sequence). The V gene lost 3 bases and the J gene lost 4 bases, with 12 bases spanning the gap. CDR3 length: 14 residues. CDR3 residues: CASSMDSGGTEAFF. For the CDR3, the DNA is TGTGCCAGTAGTATGGACTCTGGCGGCACTGAAGCTTTCTTT.

As to this clonotype: A read error may produce the germline difference seen at one junction end. The genes are TRBV12-5 and TRBJ2-7; 8 bases are a match to TRBD1. Per germline, CDR1 LGHNT and CDR2 FRNRAP. This CDR3 has 13 residues. The CDR3 sequence: CASAPDREYGQYF. In nucleotides, the CDR3 is TGTGCTAGTGCTCCGGACAGGGAATACGGGCAGTACTTC.

Remarks on this clonotype: It may be a read error: a sequence one base away is much more abundant. The chain carries TRBV4-2 and TRBJ2-7; D remains ambiguous. The germline gives CDR1 LGHNA, CDR2 YNFKEQ. CDR3 size: 14 residues. The CDR3 reads CASSQDGPGYKQYF. CDR3 DNA sequence: TGTGCCAGCAGCCAGGATGGACCAGGCTACAAGCAGTACTTC.

This clonotype came up a few times. The chain recombines TRBV7-2 with TRBJ2-5, with TRBD1 as a possible D gene (7 bases). The CDR3 sequence is 15 residues long. Trimming shortened V by 4 bases and J by 2 bases, and 14 bases separated the two germline ends. Germline V gene data show CDR1 as SGHTA and CDR2 as FQGNSA. CDR3 DNA sequence: TGTGCCAGCAGCTCGGGGGACAGAGTACAAGAGACCCAGTACTTC. Amino acid sequence: CASSSGDRVQETQYF.

This clonotype has a count of ten or more. The chain uses TRBV24-1 and TRBJ2-3; TRBD1 matches 8 bases. Germline CDR1 reads KGHDR; CDR2 reads SFDVKD. The trim removed 2 bases at V and 4 bases at J, leaving 10 bases unmatched. The CDR3 has 17 amino acids. This CDR3 reads CATSDSPGQVTSDTQYF. CDR3 bases: TGTGCCACCAGTGATTCTCCGGGACAGGTAACCTCAGATACGCAGTATTTT.

There are many counts of this clonotype. The CDR3 region is CSVDFGEVETQYF. The DNA of the CDR3 is TGCAGCGTTGATTTTGGGGAGGTAGAGACCCAGTACTTC. The V call is TRBV29-1, the J call TRBJ2-5; weak D call: TRBD2 (6 bases). Germline V gene sequence: CDR1 SQVTM, CDR2 ANQGSEA. The CDR3 covers 13 residues. Trimming shortened V by 3 bases and J by 4 bases, and 12 bases separated the two germline ends.

This clonotype was seen many times. The rearrangement links TRBV9 to TRBJ1-1; tentative D call: TRBD1 (5 bases). The V gene lost 3 bases and the J gene lost 7 bases, with 10 bases spanning the gap. This CDR3 contains 12 residues. Germline CDR1 is SGDLS and CDR2 is YYNGEE. CDR3 nucleotide sequence: TGTGCCAGCAGCGCCGGGACCAATGAAGCTTTCTTT. Encoded protein: CASSAGTNEAFF. The whole variable domain, filled in from reference TRBV9 and TRBJ1-1, reads DSGVTQTPKHLITATGQRVTLRCSPRSGDLSVYWYQQSLDQGLQFLIQYYNGEERAKGNILERFSAQQFPDLHSELNLSSLELGDSALYFCASSAGTNEAFFGQGTRLTVV.